The 28 T cell receptor beta chains given below trace back to one sample, sequenced in a study of control samples from healthy donors and cancer patients (dated by TCRdb to 2020 to 2022). Receptors were amplified or captured by the immunoSEQ multiplex PCR assay. The clones in this table, taken by TCRdb from immuneACCESS, are in-frame only. Not every clone is retained; where verified, under half of the shortfall comes from an unresolved V gene, and the cause of the rest is unknown. The sample table records approximately 89,000 clones; about 90% of these occur just once. Around a fifth of the sample comes from the top ten. The sample consisted of blood. The receptors come from a man aged 45-65 years in good health.

The rearrangement uses TRBV9 and TRBJ1-3; D perhaps matches TRBD1 (5 bases). Germline CDR1 reads SGDLS; CDR2 reads YYNGEE. The V end lost 4 bases, the J end lost 8 bases, and 16 bases lay between the germline ends. This CDR3 contains 14 residues. The DNA of the CDR3 is TGTGCCAGCAGCCCACGGAGGGAAGGGGACACCATATATTTT. Amino acid sequence: CASSPRREGDTIYF.

The chain has TRBV4-3 and TRBJ2-4, with no clear D. Trimming shortened V by 0 bases and J by 3 bases, and 9 bases separated the two germline ends. The CDR3 runs to 15 residues. Per germline, CDR1 LGHNA and CDR2 YSLEER. The CDR3 nucleotides read TGCGCCAGCAGCCAAGATGTAGTAGGCAAAAACATTCAGTACTTC. Protein product: CASSQDVVGKNIQYF.

This chain connects TRBV29-1 to TRBJ1-1, with a weak D call TRBD1 (6 bases). This CDR3 spans 15 amino acids. Germline CDR1 is SQVTM and CDR2 is ANQGSEA. V lost 7 bases and J lost 2, with 20 bases in between. CDR3 nucleotides: TGCAGCGCCCGACCGGGACAACTCCAAAACACTGAAGCTTTCTTT. The encoded protein is CSARPGQLQNTEAFF.

The V and J genes are TRBV6-7 and TRBJ2-4, with D perhaps matching TRBD2 (6 bases). TRBV6-7 is placed among ORFs of uncertain function. The CDR3 extends over 13 amino acids. The germline V and J ends were trimmed by 8 bases and 7 bases, with 15 bases remaining between them. CDR3 protein: CASGKTRANIQYF. The CDR3 nucleotides read TGTGCCAGCGGAAAGACTAGGGCGAACATTCAGTACTTC.

The chain joins TRBV5-1 to TRBJ2-1; 13 bases are a match to TRBD2. From germline, CDR1 is SGHRS and CDR2 YFSETQ. This CDR3 contains 16 residues. V shed 4 bases, J shed 7 bases, and the junction held 8 bases outside the gene matches. As DNA, the CDR3 is TGCGCCAGCAGCCTCGGACTAGCGGGAGTAGGAAATGAGCAGTTCTTC. The encoded protein is CASSLGLAGVGNEQFF.

DNA for the CDR3: TGTGCCAGCAGCCGGACAGGGGGTCTTGCAACTAATGAAAAACTGTTTTTT. Residues: CASSRTGGLATNEKLFF. The gene calls are TRBV28 and TRBJ1-4, with TRBD1 identical over 10 bases. The V segment lost 6 bases and the J segment 0 bases; nucleotides outside the gene matches: 7. Looked up from germline, CDR1 is MDHEN and CDR2 is SYDVKM. The CDR3 sequence is 17 residues long.

A single count supports this clone. The J gene is TRBJ2-7, the V gene TRBV2, with 7 bases that match TRBD1. CDR3 size: 15 residues. V was pared by 6 bases and J by 2 bases, with 10 bases of the junction left unmatched. CDR1 SNHLY and CDR2 FYNNEI come from the germline V gene. The CDR3 protein is CASSLGQVPTYEQYV. The CDR3 bases are TGTGCCAGCAGCCTTGGACAGGTCCCCACCTACGAGCAGTACGTC.

The chain uses TRBV3-1 (or the pseudogene TRBV3-2) and TRBJ1-1; D is uncertain. Germline V gene sequence: CDR1 LGHDT, CDR2 YNNKEL (reference sequence). V lost 5 bases and J 10 bases, leaving 11 bases between the germline ends. CDR3 length: 11 residues. The CDR3 spells CASSNTVGAFF. The DNA for the CDR3 is TGTGCCAGCAGCAATACAGTTGGAGCTTTCTTT.

This chain links TRBV6-5 with TRBJ1-1, with D hard to call. V lost 0 bases, J lost 3 bases, and 11 bases lay in between. CDR1 and CDR2 (germline): MNHEY, SVGAGI. The CDR3 is made up of 15 amino acids. The DNA for the CDR3 is TGTGCCAGCAGTTACTCGATGTCCGGGGACACTGAAGCTTTCTTT. Its translation is CASSYSMSGDTEAFF.

The V and J genes are TRBV6-6 and TRBJ2-6, with 16 bases aligning to TRBD2. CDR1 MNHNY and CDR2 SVGAGI come from the germline V gene (reference sequence). The junction had 10 bases not matched to a gene; V was cut back by 5 bases and J by 3 bases. This CDR3 contains 20 residues. The CDR3 region is CASSQTGTSGGAFGANVLTF. CDR3 DNA: TGTGCCAGCAGTCAAACCGGGACTAGCGGGGGGGCTTTTGGGGCCAACGTCCTGACTTTC.

The J gene is TRBJ2-3, the V gene TRBV7-8; TRBD2 matches 8 bases. The germline CDR1 and CDR2 sequences are SGHVS and FQNEAQ. The V gene end was trimmed by 4 bases and the J gene end by 2 bases; junction bases not matched to a gene: 8. This CDR3 is 16 amino acids long. The CDR3 DNA reads as TGTGCCAGCAGCTCTCCAGGCGGGGGGTACACAGATACGCAGTATTTT. The encoded protein is CASSSPGGGYTDTQYF.

Note on this clone: This sample includes further DNA sequences coding for the same CDR3. The chain carries TRBV14 and TRBJ1-2, with D uncertain. The V gene lost 4 bases and the J gene lost 3 bases, with 9 bases spanning the gap. The germline V gene has CDR1 SGHDN and CDR2 FVKESK. The CDR3 extends over 13 amino acids. Written as DNA, the CDR3 is TGTGCCAGCAGCCCCGATACAGACTATGGCTACACCTTC. Its translation is CASSPDTDYGYTF.

Only one count was recorded for this clone. The V gene is TRBV18, the J gene TRBJ2-5, with 8 nucleotides matching TRBD2. V lost 0 bases and J lost 2; bases outside the gene matches: 11. The CDR3 covers 18 residues. Germline loops: CDR1 KGHSH, CDR2 LQKENI. The CDR3 is CASSPPVGERGIQETQYF. CDR3 DNA: TGTGCCAGCTCACCACCGGTAGGCGAGCGGGGGATTCAAGAGACCCAGTACTTC. Filled out from reference TRBV18 and TRBJ2-5, the complete variable domain reads NAGVMQNPRHLVRRRGQEARLRCSPMKGHSHVYWYRQLPEEGLKFMVYLQKENIIDESGMPKERFSAEFPKEGPSILRIQQVVRGDSAAYFCASSPPVGERGIQETQYFGPGTRLLVL.

DNA of the CDR3: TGTGCCAGTAGTTTGAGAACATACGATGGCTACACCTTC. Translating it yields CASSLRTYDGYTF. This rearrangement joins TRBV19 to TRBJ1-2; D remains unclear. Trimming removed 5 bases from V and 6 bases from J, with 13 bases in between. CDR3 length: 13 residues. CDR1 and CDR2 from the germline V gene are LNHDA and SQIVND (reference sequence).

This sequence joins TRBV2 and TRBJ2-6, with 11 bases identical to TRBD2. The CDR3 extends over 17 amino acids. Trimming at V came to 5 bases and at J to 2 bases, leaving 5 bases not matched to a gene. Germline-derived CDR1 and CDR2 are SNHLY and FYNNEI. The DNA of the CDR3 is TGTGCCAGCAGTCTTAGCGGGAGGGCTGCTGGGGCCAACGTCCTGACTTTC. It yields the protein CASSLSGRAAGANVLTF.

This chain joins TRBV5-4 and TRBJ2-7; D is tentatively TRBD1 or TRBD2 (5 bases each). There are 13 residues in the CDR3. Germline CDR1 and CDR2: SGHNT and YYREEE (reference sequence). The germline V and J ends were trimmed by 5 bases and 4 bases, with 13 bases remaining between them. CDR3 amino acids: CASSLDRLYEQYF. Written as DNA, the CDR3 is TGTGCCAGCAGTTTAGACAGACTATACGAGCAGTACTTC.

The rearrangement joins TRBV5-1 to TRBJ1-1; TRBD1 aligns across 9 bases. The CDR3 loop spans 15 amino acids. V lost 2 bases, J lost 0 bases, and 2 bases stayed unmatched. Germline V lookup: CDR1 SGHRS, CDR2 YFSETQ. In nucleotides, the CDR3 is TGCGCCAGCAGCTTACAGGGGGCGTTGAACACTGAAGCTTTCTTT. Residues: CASSLQGALNTEAFF.

The V call is TRBV13, the J call TRBJ2-7, with 7 positions matching TRBD2. V trimming: 4 bases; J trimming: 1 base; junction bases outside the gene matches: 10. The CDR3 is 16 residues long. Germline V lookup: CDR1 PRHDT, CDR2 FYEKMQ (reference sequence). In DNA, the CDR3 is TGTGCCAGCAGCTCCAGGGCTGGCGGGAGTTCCTACGAGCAGTACTTC. Its protein is CASSSRAGGSSYEQYF. The full variable domain, in which reference TRBV13 and TRBJ2-7 provide the parts outside the CDR3, is AAGVIQSPRHLIKEKRETATLKCYPIPRHDTVYWYQQGPGQDPQFLISFYEKMQSDKGSIPDRFSAQQFSDYHSELNMSSLELGDSALYFCASSSRAGGSSYEQYFGPGTRLTVT.

This chain links TRBV4-2 with TRBJ2-1; 7 nucleotides align to TRBD2. CDR1 LGHNA and CDR2 YNFKEQ come from the germline V gene. There are 18 residues in the CDR3. The junction had 11 bases not matched to a gene; V was cut back by 3 bases and J by 0 bases. CDR3 amino acids: CASSQAAARGSSYNEQFF. The CDR3 bases are TGTGCCAGCAGCCAGGCTGCAGCGCGCGGGAGCTCCTACAATGAGCAGTTCTTC.

The CDR3 nucleotides are TGTGCCAGCAGCGTAGGTGGTGGGTCCTACAATGAGCAGTTCTTC. Protein product: CASSVGGGSYNEQFF. The chain carries TRBV9 and TRBJ2-1; D unclear. The V gene lost 0 bases and the J gene lost 1 base, with 8 bases spanning the gap. CDR3 length: 15 amino acids. CDR1 SGDLS and CDR2 YYNGEE come from the germline V gene.

This clone was observed once. This chain connects TRBV15 to TRBJ1-5; D is perhaps TRBD1 (6 bases). This CDR3 contains 15 residues. The V gene lost 4 bases and the J gene lost 3 bases, with 13 bases spanning the gap. Germline values: CDR1 LNHNV, CDR2 YYDKDF (reference sequence). CDR3 residues: CATSIRTEINQPQHF. CDR3 nucleotide sequence: TGTGCCACCAGCATAAGGACAGAAATCAATCAGCCCCAGCATTTT.

The CDR3: CASSPGQGQNNQPQHF. CDR3 nucleotides: TGTGCCAGCAGCCCAGGACAGGGGCAAAACAATCAGCCCCAGCATTTT. This chain connects TRBV11-2 to TRBJ1-5; the match to TRBD1 covers 9 bases. The CDR3 has 16 amino acids. Per the germline V gene, CDR1 is SGHAT and CDR2 is FQNNGV. V shed 5 bases, J shed 3 bases, and the junction held 8 bases outside the gene matches. Full variable domain (outside the CDR3, taken from reference TRBV11-2 and TRBJ1-5): EAGVAQSPRYKIIEKRQSVAFWCNPISGHATLYWYQQILGQGPKLLIQFQNNGVVDDSQLPKDRFSAERLKGVDSTLKIQPAKLEDSAVYLCASSPGQGQNNQPQHFGDGTRLSIL.

Only a few counts were recorded for this clone. V is TRBV6-5 and J is TRBJ1-1; possibly TRBD1 for D (5 bases). V shed 7 bases and J shed 4 bases, with 19 bases lying between them. The germline V gene encodes CDR1 MNHEY and CDR2 SVGAGI. This CDR3 has 15 residues. The CDR3 DNA sequence: TGTGCCAGCATCCCGGAGGGGTCGGGGGTCACTGAAGCTTTCTTT. Translated: CASIPEGSGVTEAFF.

This sequence joins TRBV9 and TRBJ2-7; D gene uncertain. The CDR3 is 15 amino acids. Germline CDR1 reads SGDLS; CDR2 reads YYNGEE. V lost 4 bases and J lost 4, with 18 bases in between. The CDR3 DNA reads TGTGCCAGCAGCCAGGCTGGCGGATCTAGATACGAGCAGTACTTC. This translates into CASSQAGGSRYEQYF.

This clone came up a few times. This chain joins TRBV3-1 (or the pseudogene TRBV3-2) and TRBJ1-6; 9 nucleotides agree with TRBD1. The germline CDR1 and CDR2 sequences are LGHDT and YNNKEL (reference sequence). This CDR3 has 15 residues. Trimming cost V 3 bases and J 8 bases; bases outside gene matches: 5. This CDR3 is CASSQLQGADSPLHF. The CDR3 DNA reads as TGTGCCAGCAGCCAGCTACAGGGGGCGGATTCACCCCTCCACTTT.

The count of this clone is one. This chain joins TRBV4-3 and TRBJ2-7; 9 bases match TRBD1. This CDR3 spans 16 amino acids. The germline gives CDR1 LGHNA, CDR2 YSLEER. V shed 1 base and J 4 bases; nucleotides not matched to a gene: 8. CDR3 protein: CASSQGRTGDNYEQYF. The CDR3 coding sequence is TGCGCCAGCAGCCAAGGGAGGACAGGGGATAATTACGAGCAGTACTTC.

By proportion, this clone is medium-sized. V gene TRBV6-2 or TRBV6-3 combines with J gene TRBJ2-3, with a weak D call TRBD2 (7 bases). Germline values: CDR1 MNHEY, CDR2 SVGEGT. Trimming took off 8 bases at V and 1 base at J, with 22 bases between the two ends. The CDR3 is 17 residues long. In DNA, the CDR3 is TGTGCCAGCGGCCGGAATTGGGCGGGGGCCCGCACAGATACGCAGTATTTT. Translation: CASGRNWAGARTDTQYF.

The chain employs TRBV25-1 and TRBJ2-3; 8 bases align to TRBD1. CDR1 and CDR2 from the germline V gene are MGHDK and SYGVNS. Trimming cost V 8 bases and J 3 bases; bases outside gene matches: 4. This CDR3 has 13 amino acids. CDR3 region: CASRDRLTDTQYF. CDR3 nucleotide sequence: TGTGCCAGCCGGGACAGGTTGACAGATACGCAGTATTTT.